This T cell receptor beta chain is from a study of cytomegalovirus exposure and HLA in healthy donors. CDR3 length: 15 residues. The germline gives CDR1 SGHRS, CDR2 YFSETQ. V was pared by 6 bases and J by 6 bases, with 18 bases between. 60 Vbeta and 13 Jbeta primers were used in PCR. Assay: immunoSEQ multiplex PCR; the TCRdb copy retains only in-frame clones and omits some. The sample gives about 180,000 clones, 75% of which show up once; 2.9% is in the top ten. A remark on this clone: Its antigen is not identified.

Study-wide results and caveats: Among the sequence variants, a highly shared cluster was likely an artifact of sequencing. Cytomegalovirus association was assigned to about 150 TCR beta chains.

Sequencing used PBMCs. The receptor's source is a male donor in good health and CMV-seronegative. The chain has TRBV5-1 and TRBJ1-4; perhaps TRBD1 as D (5 bases). CDR3 loop: CASKGNAGSDEKLFF. Here the CDR3 DNA reads TGCGCCAGCAAGGGGAATGCCGGATCGGATGAAAAACTGTTTTTT.